These 16 T cell receptor beta chains came from one sample sequenced in a study of T cells in localized non-small cell lung cancer (dated by TCRdb to about 2020). Library preparation employed the immunoSEQ multiplex PCR assay. As stored in TCRdb, this immuneACCESS dataset retains in-frame rearrangements with V and J assigned. A fraction of the clones does not appear; measured against another copy, unresolved V genes explain less than half of the discrepancy, and the remainder lacks a known reason. The sample has some 33,000 clones on record, about 89% of them singletons. Clones ranked in the top ten supply under 6% of the sample. The starting material was PBMCs, obtained before any cancer treatment. These receptors were obtained from a man aged 35-75 years with stage II lung adenocarcinoma.

J is TRBJ1-2 and V is TRBV27, with a weak D call TRBD1 (5 bases). V gave up 5 bases and J gave up 8 bases, with 12 bases separating them. The CDR3 has 12 amino acids. Germline-derived CDR1 and CDR2 are MNHEY and SMNVEV (reference sequence). The CDR3 region is CASSRDGWGYTF. CDR3 bases: TGTGCCAGCAGTAGGGACGGTTGGGGCTACACCTTC.

This clone has only one observation. The V gene is TRBV14, the J gene TRBJ1-3; D perhaps matches TRBD1 (6 bases). The ends were cut back, 3 bases at V and 0 bases at J, with 15 bases in the middle. This CDR3 region has 17 residues. Germline V gives CDR1 SGHDN, CDR2 FVKESK. In nucleotides, the CDR3 is TGTGCCAGCAGCCAGGAGGACAGCTTCTTCTCTGGAAACACCATATATTTT. Translation: CASSQEDSFFSGNTIYF.

The chain couples TRBV5-4 to TRBJ1-1; unclear D gene. The V gene lost 3 bases and the J gene lost 1 base, with 7 bases spanning the gap. The germline V gene has CDR1 SGHNT and CDR2 YYREEE (reference sequence). The CDR3 spans 13 residues. CDR3 protein: CASSSPQNTEAFF. CDR3 in DNA: TGTGCCAGCAGCTCCCCCCAGAACACTGAAGCTTTCTTT.

The chain recombines TRBV5-1 with TRBJ2-5; the D gene is possibly TRBD2 (6 bases). The CDR3 is 14 residues long. The V gene lost 3 bases and the J gene lost 3 bases, with 12 bases spanning the gap. CDR1 and CDR2 from the germline V gene are SGHRS and YFSETQ. CDR3 sequence: CASSSLTGEETQYF. The DNA for the CDR3 is TGCGCCAGCAGCTCTTTAACGGGAGAAGAGACCCAGTACTTC.

The chain uses TRBV7-2 and TRBJ2-4; 10 positions match TRBD1. Per germline, CDR1 SGHTA and CDR2 FQGNSA. After removal of 5 bases from V and 0 bases from J, the junction contained 1 base not matched to a gene. The CDR3 extends over 15 amino acids. DNA of the CDR3: TGTGCCAGCAGCGGACAGGGGGGAGCCAAAAACATTCAGTACTTC. Its translation: CASSGQGGAKNIQYF.

This chain joins TRBV5-1 and TRBJ2-1, with D unclear. Deletions cut 1 base from V and 5 bases from J, with 13 bases between. From germline, CDR1 is SGHRS and CDR2 YFSETQ. The CDR3 sequence is 15 residues long. CDR3 bases: TGCGCCAGCAGCTTGACGTCTCGACCGCACAATGAGCAGTTCTTC. Its translation: CASSLTSRPHNEQFF.

As concerns this clone: Its ends do not fully match the called genes, so a read error is possible. J is TRBJ2-3 and V is TRBV10-2, with 7 positions matching TRBD2. Germline-derived CDR1 and CDR2 are WSHSY and SAAADI. CDR3 length: 14 amino acids. CDR3 protein: CASKSGKGADTQYF. DNA for the CDR3: TGCGCAAGCAAAAGCGGGAAGGGCGCAGATACGCAGTATTTT.

This rearrangement joins TRBV7-9 to TRBJ1-6; a weak D match, TRBD1 (5 bases). The CDR3 sequence is 14 residues long. From germline, CDR1 is SEHNR and CDR2 FQNEAQ (reference sequence). The V end lost 10 bases, the J end lost 9 bases, and 19 bases lay between the germline ends. CDR3: CATTRRDGGSPLHF. In DNA, the CDR3 is TGTGCCACGACGCGGAGGGACGGGGGTTCACCCCTCCACTTT.

This clone has a single count. CDR3 in DNA: TGTGCCAGCAGTTTCAGACGAAGTGAAAAACTGTTTTTT. Its translation: CASSFRRSEKLFF. The chain employs TRBV27 and TRBJ1-4; D gene ambiguous. V shed 3 bases and J shed 7 bases, with 9 bases lying between them. The CDR3 contains 13 residues. Germline V gene lookup returns CDR1 MNHEY and CDR2 SMNVEV (reference sequence).

J is TRBJ2-1 and V is TRBV18; D is tentatively TRBD1 or TRBD2 (5 bases each). Germline V gene data show CDR1 as KGHSH and CDR2 as LQKENI. V dropped 7 bases and J dropped 6 bases, with 19 bases sitting between them. This CDR3 has 15 amino acids. This chain's CDR3 is CASFPGPGPSNEQFF. CDR3 coding DNA: TGTGCCAGCTTCCCGGGCCCGGGACCAAGCAATGAGCAGTTCTTC. The variable domain in full, with the rest retrieved from reference TRBV18 and TRBJ2-1, is NAGVMQNPRHLVRRRGQEARLRCSPMKGHSHVYWYRQLPEEGLKFMVYLQKENIIDESGMPKERFSAEFPKEGPSILRIQQVVRGDSAAYFCASFPGPGPSNEQFFGPGTRLTVL.

The chain links TRBV4-1 to TRBJ1-3; maybe TRBD1 (6 bases). In germline, CDR1 is MGHRA, CDR2 YSYEKL. V lost 1 base and J 0 bases, leaving 13 bases between the germline ends. This CDR3 is 17 amino acids long. CDR3: CASSQGTGPFSGNTIYF. CDR3 coding DNA: TGCGCCAGCAGCCAAGGAACAGGGCCCTTCTCTGGAAACACCATATATTTT.

The V call is TRBV27, the J call TRBJ1-2, with TRBD1 matching over 8 bases. The germline V gene has CDR1 MNHEY and CDR2 SMNVEV (reference sequence). Trimming took 3 bases from V and 2 from J; bases not matched to a gene: 2. The CDR3 is 14 amino acids. The CDR3 DNA follows: TGTGCCAGCAGTTTGGACAGGGCCAACTATGGCTACACCTTC. Translation gives CASSLDRANYGYTF.

This chain joins TRBV7-8 and TRBJ2-5; TRBD1 agrees at 8 bases. This CDR3 is built from 19 residues. Germline CDR1 is SGHVS and CDR2 is FQNEAQ. Germline trimming cut 0 bases from V and 4 bases from J; bases unmatched to any gene: 16. Here the CDR3 DNA reads TGTGCCAGCAGCTTAGCCCTGTTTTCGGACAGGGATAGACGAGAGACCCAGTACTTC. Translated: CASSLALFSDRDRRETQYF.

This clone was counted once. The chain couples TRBV19 to TRBJ2-7; 8 nucleotides match TRBD1. The ends lost 4 bases at V and 6 bases at J; junction bases unmatched: 2. This CDR3 region has 12 residues. Germline loops: CDR1 LNHDA, CDR2 SQIVND (reference sequence). CDR3 sequence reads: CASSRTGIEQYF. The CDR3 DNA follows: TGTGCCAGTAGTAGGACAGGGATCGAGCAGTACTTC.

The V gene is TRBV7-9, the J gene TRBJ2-2, with D possibly matching TRBD1 (5 bases). CDR1 is SEHNR and CDR2 is FQNEAQ in the germline V gene (reference sequence). This CDR3 spans 16 amino acids. V lost 5 bases and J 2 bases, leaving 15 bases between the germline ends. CDR3 residues: CASSRPGWLNTGELFF. The CDR3 DNA follows: TGTGCCAGCAGCCGACCAGGGTGGCTTAACACCGGGGAGCTGTTTTTT.

This clone was found once. The genes are TRBV5-4 and TRBJ2-2; 7 nucleotides agree with TRBD1. The CDR3 runs 17 residues. Germline trimming cut 4 bases from V and 2 bases from J; bases unmatched to any gene: 11. Per germline, CDR1 SGHNT and CDR2 YYREEE (reference sequence). As DNA, the CDR3 is TGTGCCAGCAGCCCCGCCGGGACAGCGCTAAACACCGGGGAGCTGTTTTTT. The encoded protein is CASSPAGTALNTGELFF.